This T cell receptor (beta chain) was captured by sequencing in a study of breast tumors, draining lymph nodes, adjacent tissues. Overall study results and limits: That most tumor T cells come from lymph nodes remained unproven. Tumor repertoires ranked between lymph nodes and nontumor tissue in diversity, with V and J gene preferences. Compared with basal-like, luminal-like tumors shared significantly more repertoire with nontumor tissue. Findings are consistent with lymph node origin and intratumoral expansion of most tumor T cells.

Germline CDR1 is MNHEY and CDR2 is SVGAGI. With 0 bases clipped from V and 6 bases from J, the junction kept 13 bases outside the gene matches. The CDR3 loop spans 17 amino acids. This clonotype was counted ten times or more. The antigen is undetermined. TCRdb re-called the multiplex PCR reads with MiXCR, one entry per CDR3 protein. The sample shows 47,000 or so distinct CDR3 sequences, 20% to 25% of them seen only once. This receptor was taken from a female donor with breast cancer. Some clones in this sample may be carry-over from other donors' samples. Specimen: breast tumor tissue. The V and J genes are TRBV6-5 and TRBJ1-2; 7 bases match TRBD1. DNA of the CDR3: TGTGCCAGCAGTTACTCGTATCGAGAGACAGGGATCGATGGCTACACCTTC. Translated, it gives CASSYSYRETGIDGYTF.